Below, 16 T cell receptor beta chains from the same sample are listed, as sequenced in a study of OX40 agonist ivuxolimab in advanced cancers. Library construction relied on the immunoSEQ multiplex PCR assay. In TCRdb, the immuneACCESS table is reduced to in-frame sequences with V and J assigned. These tables do not hold every clone; where another copy was compared, an unresolved V gene accounts for under half, and the others remain unexplained. Recorded for this sample are approximately 58,000 clones; 88% of them occurred a single time. The biggest ten clones account for 0.76% of the sample. Sample: CD4+ or CD8+ T cells sorted from blood, taken in a trial of the OX40 agonist ivuxolimab. Receptors were obtained from an adult with an advanced solid tumor such as melanoma, head and neck, liver or kidney cancer.

V usage is TRBV19 and J usage is TRBJ1-1; TRBD1 matches at 8 bases. The CDR3 totals 13 residues. V was clipped by 7 bases and J by 4 bases; unmatched bases: 5. CDR1 is LNHDA, CDR2 SQIVND, per germline (reference sequence). The CDR3 DNA is TGTGCCAGTACTGACAGGGGACGCACTGAAGCTTTCTTT. This gives the protein CASTDRGRTEAFF.

The gene calls are TRBV7-9 and TRBJ1-3; D is perhaps TRBD1 (6 bases). Germline V gives CDR1 SEHNR, CDR2 FQNEAQ (reference sequence). CDR3 length: 15 amino acids. V was pared by 2 bases and J by 0 bases, with 8 bases between. The CDR3 region is CASSLQGLSGNTIYF. Written as DNA, the CDR3 is TGTGCCAGCAGCTTACAGGGGCTCTCTGGAAACACCATATATTTT. Combining the CDR3 with reference TRBV7-9 and TRBJ1-3 gives the whole variable domain DTGVSQNPRHKITKRGQNVTFRCDPISEHNRLYWYRQTLGQGPEFLTYFQNEAQLEKSRLLSDRFSAERPKGSFSTLEIQRTEQGDSAMYLCASSLQGLSGNTIYFGEGSWLTVV.

The chain links TRBV13 to TRBJ2-5; TRBD1 might be the D (7 bases). Germline CDR1 is PRHDT and CDR2 is FYEKMQ (reference sequence). The CDR3 length is 14 residues. V was trimmed by 0 bases and J by 4 bases, leaving 9 bases between them. In DNA, the CDR3 is TGTGCCAGCAGCTTAGGTCAGGGGGGAGAGACCCAGTACTTC. Amino acids: CASSLGQGGETQYF.

The gene calls are TRBV27 and TRBJ1-3; D gene ambiguous. V shed 3 bases and J shed 0 bases, with 9 bases lying between them. There are 15 residues in the CDR3. CDR1 MNHEY and CDR2 SMNVEV come from the germline V gene (reference sequence). CDR3 sequence (DNA): TGTGCCAGCAGTTTGATTAGGGTCTCTGGAAACACCATATATTTT. It yields the protein CASSLIRVSGNTIYF.

Only one count was recorded for this clone. The chain links TRBV6-5 to TRBJ2-5; maybe TRBD1 (5 bases). Germline lookup yields CDR1 MNHEY and CDR2 SVGAGI. This CDR3 has 15 residues. Trimming stripped 6 bases from V and 1 base from J, with 15 bases between. The CDR3 DNA reads as TGTGCCAGCAGAACCCTAGGGGCTAGCCAAGAGACCCAGTACTTC. It codes for CASRTLGASQETQYF.

This sequence joins TRBV5-5 and TRBJ2-2; 14 nucleotides match TRBD2. Germline CDR1 SGHKS, CDR2 YYEKEE (reference sequence). Germline trimming cut 4 bases from V and 7 bases from J; bases unmatched to any gene: 6. CDR3 size: 16 residues. The chain's CDR3 is CASSRLGLAGVGELFF. The CDR3, as DNA: TGTGCCAGCAGCCGATTGGGACTAGCGGGAGTCGGGGAGCTGTTTTTT. Full variable domain (missing parts from reference TRBV5-5 and TRBJ2-2): DAGVTQSPTHLIKTRGQQVTLRCSPISGHKSVSWYQQVLGQGPQFIFQYYEKEERGRGNFPDRFSARQFPNYSSELNVNALLLGDSALYLCASSRLGLAGVGELFFGEGSRLTVL.

This clone was seen only once. V usage is TRBV19 and J usage is TRBJ2-7; D is perhaps TRBD1 (5 bases). V lost 4 bases, J lost 6 bases, and 13 bases lay in between. Per the germline V gene, CDR1 is LNHDA and CDR2 is SQIVND (reference sequence). The CDR3 length is 13 residues. CDR3: CASSTGPRGEQYF. In DNA, the CDR3 is TGTGCCAGTAGTACTGGTCCTAGGGGCGAGCAGTACTTC. The variable domain in full, with the rest retrieved from reference TRBV19 and TRBJ2-7, is DGGITQSPKYLFRKEGQNVTLSCEQNLNHDAMYWYRQDPGQGLRLIYYSQIVNDFQKGDIAEGYSVSREKKESFPLTVTSAQKNPTAFYLCASSTGPRGEQYFGPGTRLTVT.

This chain links TRBV19 with TRBJ2-2; D is ambiguous. Between the trimmed V and J ends, which lost 7 bases and 3 bases, there was a span of 12 bases. CDR3 length: 14 amino acids. Germline V gene data show CDR1 as LNHDA and CDR2 as SQIVND (reference sequence). The CDR3 DNA follows: TGTGCCAGTACCCCTGACCCTGACACCGGGGAGCTGTTTTTT. Translation gives CASTPDPDTGELFF.

This chain connects TRBV11-2 to TRBJ2-2; a weak D match, TRBD1 (5 bases). V was shortened by 6 bases and J by 6 bases, with 14 bases between the two germline ends. The CDR3 consists of 14 residues. The germline CDR1 and CDR2 sequences are SGHAT and FQNNGV. The DNA of the CDR3 is TGTGCCAGCAGTTTAACCGACAGTCCCGGGGAGCTGTTTTTT. Translated: CASSLTDSPGELFF. Supplemented by reference TRBV11-2 and TRBJ2-2, the full variable domain reads EAGVAQSPRYKIIEKRQSVAFWCNPISGHATLYWYQQILGQGPKLLIQFQNNGVVDDSQLPKDRFSAERLKGVDSTLKIQPAKLEDSAVYLCASSLTDSPGELFFGEGSRLTVL.

This chain joins TRBV27 and TRBJ2-5; D gene uncertain. This CDR3 is 16 amino acids long. V dropped 0 bases and J dropped 1 base, with 12 bases sitting between them. Looked up from germline, CDR1 is MNHEY and CDR2 is SMNVEV (reference sequence). CDR3 residues: CASSLSNRAGQETQYF. DNA for the CDR3: TGTGCCAGCAGTTTATCGAATAGGGCAGGCCAAGAGACCCAGTACTTC.

CDR3 amino acids: CASSQVLEGSGNTIYF. CDR3 nucleotide sequence: TGCGCCAGCAGCCAAGTTTTGGAGGGCTCTGGAAACACCATATATTTT. The chain couples TRBV4-3 to TRBJ1-3; D is ambiguous. Germline-derived CDR1 and CDR2 are LGHNA and YSLEER. The CDR3 has 16 amino acids. V gave up 1 base and J gave up 0 bases, with 10 bases separating them.

Only a few counts were recorded for this clone. This chain uses TRBV4-2 with TRBJ2-7, with 11 bases identical to TRBD2. The CDR3 is made up of 18 amino acids. Germline V gene lookup returns CDR1 LGHNA and CDR2 YNFKEQ. V lost 5 bases and J lost 3; bases outside the gene matches: 15. CDR3 sequence: CASSFWLAGGSNNYEQYF. CDR3 DNA sequence: TGTGCCAGCAGCTTCTGGCTAGCGGGAGGTTCTAACAACTACGAGCAGTACTTC.

The chain employs TRBV7-2 and TRBJ2-5, with 8 bases aligning to TRBD2. CDR1 and CDR2 (germline): SGHTA, FQGNSA. Trimming cost V 5 bases and J 5 bases; bases outside gene matches: 4. The CDR3 extends over 13 amino acids. In nucleotides, the CDR3 is TGTGCCAGCAGCCCAGGGACTAGGGAGACCCAGTACTTC. Its translation: CASSPGTRETQYF. Looking up the rest from reference TRBV7-2 and TRBJ2-5 gives the full variable domain: GAGVSQSPSNKVTEKGKDVELRCDPISGHTALYWYRQSLGQGLEFLIYFQGNSAPDKSGLPSDRFSAERTGGSVSTLTIQRTQQEDSAVYLCASSPGTRETQYFGPGTRLLVL.

This chain links TRBV11-2 with TRBJ2-7, with 9 bases aligning to TRBD2. This CDR3 spans 14 amino acids. J gave up 5 bases and V 1 base, and 3 bases lay outside the gene matches. Germline CDR1 and CDR2: SGHAT and FQNNGV. CDR3: CASSLGLAGDEQYF. CDR3 nucleotide sequence: TGTGCCAGCAGCTTAGGCTTAGCGGGGGACGAGCAGTACTTC.

This clone was counted only a few times. This sequence joins TRBV2 and TRBJ1-5; no reliable D call. CDR3 length: 14 residues. The V end was cut by 5 bases, the J end by 0 bases, with 8 bases between. Germline V gives CDR1 SNHLY, CDR2 FYNNEI. The DNA for the CDR3 is TGTGCCAGCAGTACAGTGTATAGCAATCAGCCCCAGCATTTT. This translates into CASSTVYSNQPQHF. The full variable domain, in which reference TRBV2 and TRBJ1-5 provide the parts outside the CDR3, is EPEVTQTPSHQVTQMGQEVILRCVPISNHLYFYWYRQILGQKVEFLVSFYNNEISEKSEIFDDQFSVERPDGSNFTLKIRSTKLEDSAMYFCASSTVYSNQPQHFGDGTRLSIL.

The chain links TRBV5-1 to TRBJ2-4; 8 nucleotides line up with TRBD1. The CDR3 is 16 residues long. With 0 bases clipped from V and 5 bases from J, the junction kept 7 bases outside the gene matches. CDR1 and CDR2 from the germline V gene are SGHRS and YFSETQ. The CDR3: CASSLGGGTGQNIQYF. CDR3 sequence (DNA): TGCGCCAGCAGCTTGGGGGGCGGGACAGGCCAAAACATTCAGTACTTC.